This T cell receptor beta chain was captured in a study of shared clonotypes between healthy human individuals. The ends were cut back, 4 bases at V and 7 bases at J, with 13 bases in the middle. CDR1 and CDR2 from the germline V gene are SGHAT and FQNNGV. This CDR3 is 13 amino acids long. Authors' processing steps: Filtering was not the same, since immunoSEQ gave junction-only sequences without quality scores. Produced via immunoSEQ multiplex PCR; TCRdb's table is partial and in-frame only. From that table come the V and J calls and clone size; the DNA was used to work out D and trimming. Of 950,000 to 1,200,000 clones in the sample, 60% to 80% were seen once.

V usage is TRBV11-2 and J usage is TRBJ1-1; D possibly corresponds to TRBD1 (5 bases). This receptor was taken from a man younger than 35 in good health. Some clones in this sample may be carry-over from other donors' samples. What was sequenced was memory CD4+ T cells from PBMCs. Regarding subset: CD45RA-negative fraction. DNA of the CDR3: TGTGCCAGCAGCTGGGACCGATCGGTTGAAGCTTTCTTT. It translates to CASSWDRSVEAFF.